Listed below are T cell receptor beta chains from one sample, sequenced in a study of vaccination and CD4 T cells after COVID-19. These receptors have no identified antigens. Using its own MiXCR run on the PCR reads, TCRdb lists one record per CDR3 protein. The repertoire consists of around 15,000 distinct CDR3 sequences, with approximately 50% occurring once and the leading ten covering approximately 12%. Sequenced: CD4+ T cells from blood, cultured in vitro. The receptor source for this set is a human donor who had recovered from COVID-19. Each CDR3 is given with its conserved first and last residue. Fields, in order: D gene, clone size, J gene, V gene, CDR3 DNA, CDR3 protein. D genes are given only for firm matches. The size entry is marked missing in some rows and otherwise reads once, few, many or a size class.

d_call: -
clone_size: -
j_call: TRBJ1-4
v_call: TRBV20-1
cdr3_nt: TGCAGTGCTACGTCGGGAAGTGAAAAACTGTTTTTT
cdr3_aa: CSATSGSEKLFF

d_call: -
clone_size: -
j_call: TRBJ2-2
v_call: TRBV24-1
cdr3_nt: TGTGCCACCAGTGATTTACCGGGCAGGGGACGGAACACCGGGGAGCTGTTTTTT
cdr3_aa: CATSDLPGRGRNTGELFF

d_call: TRBD2
clone_size: -
j_call: TRBJ2-3
v_call: TRBV7-2
cdr3_nt: TGTGCCAGCAGCCAGAGCGGGGGGGACACAGATACGCAGTATTTT
cdr3_aa: CASSQSGGDTDTQYF

d_call: -
clone_size: -
j_call: TRBJ1-4
v_call: TRBV19
cdr3_nt: TGTGCCAGTAATTACAGGAGATCAACTAATGAAAAACTGTTTTTT
cdr3_aa: CASNYRRSTNEKLFF

d_call: -
clone_size: -
j_call: TRBJ2-6
v_call: TRBV2
cdr3_nt: TGTGCCAGCAGTGAACAGGCCTCTGGGGCCAACGTCCTGACTTTC
cdr3_aa: CASSEQASGANVLTF

d_call: -
clone_size: -
j_call: TRBJ1-6
v_call: TRBV7-2
cdr3_nt: TGTGCCAGCAGCTTAGCTGGCCTGGGGGACTCACCCCTCCACTTT
cdr3_aa: CASSLAGLGDSPLHF

d_call: TRBD1
clone_size: -
j_call: TRBJ1-2
v_call: TRBV27
cdr3_nt: TGTGCCAGCAGTCCCCTCACCGGGACAGGGGGTGGCTATGGCTACACCTTC
cdr3_aa: CASSPLTGTGGGYGYTF

d_call: TRBD2
clone_size: few
j_call: TRBJ2-3
v_call: TRBV19
cdr3_nt: TGTGCCAGTAGTACCATAGCGGGGGGCACAGATACGCAGTATTTT
cdr3_aa: CASSTIAGGTDTQYF

d_call: -
clone_size: -
j_call: TRBJ1-1
v_call: TRBV19
cdr3_nt: TGTGCCAGTAGCTTAAGGGGAGCCGAAGCTTTCTTT
cdr3_aa: CASSLRGAEAFF

d_call: TRBD1
clone_size: -
j_call: TRBJ2-5
v_call: TRBV7-2
cdr3_nt: TGTGCCAGCAGCTGGGGACAGGGGGTATGGGAGACCCAGTACTTC
cdr3_aa: CASSWGQGVWETQYF

d_call: TRBD1
clone_size: -
j_call: TRBJ2-1
v_call: TRBV28
cdr3_nt: TGTGCCAGCAGTTCTGACAGGGGGCACTACAATGAGCAGTTCTTC
cdr3_aa: CASSSDRGHYNEQFF

d_call: -
clone_size: -
j_call: TRBJ2-1
v_call: TRBV20-1
cdr3_nt: TGCAGTGCTACTCACGCGGGACGATCCTACAATGAGCAGTTCTTC
cdr3_aa: CSATHAGRSYNEQFF

d_call: -
clone_size: -
j_call: TRBJ1-1
v_call: TRBV7-2
cdr3_nt: TGTGCCAGCAGCTTACAGTTTTACACTGAAGCTTTCTTT
cdr3_aa: CASSLQFYTEAFF

d_call: -
clone_size: -
j_call: TRBJ1-5
v_call: TRBV23-1
cdr3_nt: TGCGCCAGCAGTCACTTAGGATCGGGGAAACCTGGCAATCAGCCCCAGCATTTT
cdr3_aa: CASSHLGSGKPGNQPQHF

d_call: TRBD1
clone_size: -
j_call: TRBJ2-2
v_call: TRBV19
cdr3_nt: TGTGCCACTAAACAGGGGGCGGGAAACACCGGGGAGCTGTTTTTT
cdr3_aa: CATKQGAGNTGELFF

d_call: TRBD1
clone_size: -
j_call: TRBJ1-6
v_call: TRBV6-1
cdr3_nt: TGTGCCAGCAGTACCCGGGGGGACAGGGAGTGGAATTCACCCCTCCACTTT
cdr3_aa: CASSTRGDREWNSPLHF

d_call: -
clone_size: once
j_call: TRBJ2-7
v_call: TRBV21-1
cdr3_nt: TGTGCCAGCACCCAAGGGGGAAAAAAAAACCACGAGCAGTACTTC
cdr3_aa: CASTQGGKKNHEQYF

d_call: -
clone_size: -
j_call: TRBJ2-7
v_call: TRBV30
cdr3_nt: TGTGCCTCGAGGGGATCTCACTATTACGAGCAGTACTTC
cdr3_aa: CASRGSHYYEQYF

d_call: -
clone_size: -
j_call: TRBJ1-1
v_call: TRBV6-1
cdr3_nt: TGTGCCAGCGGCGGGGGGATGACTGAAGCTTTCTTT
cdr3_aa: CASGGGMTEAFF

d_call: -
clone_size: -
j_call: TRBJ2-7
v_call: TRBV20-1
cdr3_nt: TGCAGTGCTAGCCTCAGCTCCTACGAGCAGTACTTC
cdr3_aa: CSASLSSYEQYF

d_call: -
clone_size: -
j_call: TRBJ2-1
v_call: TRBV19
cdr3_nt: TGTGCCAGTAGTAGACTCCTGGGGGACAATGAGCAGTTCTTC
cdr3_aa: CASSRLLGDNEQFF

d_call: TRBD1
clone_size: -
j_call: TRBJ1-5
v_call: TRBV19
cdr3_nt: TGTGCCAGTAGCCGGACAGGCCATAGCAATCAGCCCCAGCATTTT
cdr3_aa: CASSRTGHSNQPQHF

d_call: TRBD1
clone_size: once
j_call: TRBJ2-7
v_call: TRBV6-5
cdr3_nt: TGTGCCAGCAGTTACTCGGACAGGGACTACGAGCAGTACTTC
cdr3_aa: CASSYSDRDYEQYF

d_call: -
clone_size: -
j_call: TRBJ1-2
v_call: TRBV19
cdr3_nt: TGTGCCAGTAGTATGATGGGGGGTTGGTCGAACTATGGCTACACCTTC
cdr3_aa: CASSMMGGWSNYGYTF

d_call: TRBD2
clone_size: medium-sized
j_call: TRBJ2-3
v_call: TRBV15
cdr3_nt: TGTGCCACCAGCAGAGATAGACACGCTAGCGGAAGCACAGATACGCAGTATTTT
cdr3_aa: CATSRDRHASGSTDTQYF

d_call: -
clone_size: once
j_call: TRBJ2-2
v_call: TRBV7-2
cdr3_nt: TGTGCCAGCAGCTTGCGGTCCTCCGCGAACACCGGGGAGCTGTTTTTT
cdr3_aa: CASSLRSSANTGELFF

d_call: TRBD1
clone_size: few
j_call: TRBJ2-7
v_call: TRBV20-1
cdr3_nt: TGCAGTGCTAGTGGGGGACAGGGAATGTACGAGCAGTACTTC
cdr3_aa: CSASGGQGMYEQYF

d_call: -
clone_size: -
j_call: TRBJ1-3
v_call: TRBV7-9
cdr3_nt: TGTGCCGGTGGGGGGACCGGAAACACCATATATTTT
cdr3_aa: CAGGGTGNTIYF

d_call: -
clone_size: few
j_call: TRBJ2-5
v_call: TRBV20-1
cdr3_nt: TGCAGTGCTAGGGAATTCGCCTCAGGCCTAGAGACCCAGTACTTC
cdr3_aa: CSAREFASGLETQYF

d_call: -
clone_size: few
j_call: TRBJ1-2
v_call: TRBV12-3/TRBV12-4
cdr3_nt: TGTGCCAGCATGGGACGGTCCTATGGCTACACCTTC
cdr3_aa: CASMGRSYGYTF

d_call: -
clone_size: -
j_call: TRBJ1-6
v_call: TRBV20-1
cdr3_nt: TGCAGTGCTATCAACAACGACAGGTTAAATTCACCCCTCCACTTT
cdr3_aa: CSAINNDRLNSPLHF

d_call: -
clone_size: -
j_call: TRBJ2-2
v_call: TRBV19
cdr3_nt: TGTGCCAGTAAGCTTGGGGAGTACACCGGGGAGCTGTTTTTT
cdr3_aa: CASKLGEYTGELFF

d_call: -
clone_size: few
j_call: TRBJ1-1
v_call: TRBV30
cdr3_nt: TGTGCCTGGAAGAGGTGGGCGGCGGGCCCTGAAGCTTTCTTT
cdr3_aa: CAWKRWAAGPEAFF

d_call: -
clone_size: -
j_call: TRBJ2-3
v_call: TRBV24-1
cdr3_nt: TGTGCCACCAGTGGCGAGTTCGGAGATACGCAGTATTTT
cdr3_aa: CATSGEFGDTQYF

d_call: TRBD2
clone_size: few
j_call: TRBJ2-3
v_call: TRBV30
cdr3_nt: TGTGCCTGGAGTGCACTACTAGCGGGGGGGGTGACACGCACAGATACGCAGTATTTT
cdr3_aa: CAWSALLAGGVTRTDTQYF

d_call: -
clone_size: -
j_call: TRBJ2-7
v_call: TRBV28
cdr3_nt: TGTGCCAGTCAACTGACGGGCGAGCAGTACTTC
cdr3_aa: CASQLTGEQYF

d_call: TRBD2
clone_size: large
j_call: TRBJ2-7
v_call: TRBV30
cdr3_nt: TGTGCCTGGAGTACCCTAGCGGGAGCCTACGAGCAGTACTTC
cdr3_aa: CAWSTLAGAYEQYF

d_call: -
clone_size: few
j_call: TRBJ2-3
v_call: TRBV7-6
cdr3_nt: TGTGCCAGCAGCTTAGTAGGCGGCACAGATACGCAGTATTTT
cdr3_aa: CASSLVGGTDTQYF

d_call: -
clone_size: few
j_call: TRBJ2-2
v_call: TRBV7-8
cdr3_nt: TGTGCCCTCGGGTTCGGGGAGCTGTTTTTT
cdr3_aa: CALGFGELFF

d_call: -
clone_size: -
j_call: TRBJ1-2
v_call: TRBV12-3/TRBV12-4
cdr3_nt: TGTGCCAGCACCCTCGGGTTAGCTGGCTACACCTTC
cdr3_aa: CASTLGLAGYTF

d_call: -
clone_size: -
j_call: TRBJ2-3
v_call: TRBV20-1
cdr3_nt: TGCAGTGCTAGCGGGGGGCTTTACACAGATACGCAGTATTTT
cdr3_aa: CSASGGLYTDTQYF

d_call: TRBD1
clone_size: few
j_call: TRBJ1-1
v_call: TRBV7-9
cdr3_nt: TGTGCCAGCAGCTGGAGACAGGGGACGATGAACACTGAAGCTTTCTTT
cdr3_aa: CASSWRQGTMNTEAFF

d_call: TRBD1
clone_size: -
j_call: TRBJ1-2
v_call: TRBV4-3
cdr3_nt: TGCGCCAGCAACCGGGACAGGGCTCCCTATGGCTACACCTTC
cdr3_aa: CASNRDRAPYGYTF

d_call: -
clone_size: -
j_call: TRBJ1-6
v_call: TRBV2
cdr3_nt: TGTGCCAGCAGTGTTACAGTGGGTGGATCACCCCTCCACTTT
cdr3_aa: CASSVTVGGSPLHF

d_call: -
clone_size: few
j_call: TRBJ1-1
v_call: TRBV2
cdr3_nt: TGTGCCAGCAGTCCTAGGGGAACTGAAGCTTTCTTT
cdr3_aa: CASSPRGTEAFF

d_call: -
clone_size: few
j_call: TRBJ1-1
v_call: TRBV2
cdr3_nt: TGTGCCAGCAGGGCCCAGGGAGGCACTGAAGCTTTCTTT
cdr3_aa: CASRAQGGTEAFF

d_call: -
clone_size: once
j_call: TRBJ2-5
v_call: TRBV6-2/TRBV6-3
cdr3_nt: TGTGCCAGCAGTAAGAAAGAGACCCAGTACTTC
cdr3_aa: CASSKKETQYF